This T cell receptor beta chain was sequenced during a study of T cells in Graves' hyperthyroidism and ophthalmopathy. This clonotype was found a few times. This CDR3 comprises 14 residues. Germline V gene lookup returns CDR1 MGHRA and CDR2 YSYEKL. The germline V and J ends were trimmed by 0 bases and 4 bases, with 7 bases remaining between them. Researchers amplified the TCR beta CDR3 regions from RNA transcripts. Initially, a first-round RT-PCR of the TCR CDR3 employed the HTBI primer set. From the multiplex PCR reads, TCRdb called clonotypes with MiXCR, one entry per CDR3 protein. The sample yields 600,000 or so distinct CDR3 sequences, more than 45% seen once.

Specimen: peripheral blood or thyroid tissue (not recorded which). This TCR derives from a woman aged 18-35 years with Graves' hyperthyroidism. The chain carries TRBV4-1 and TRBJ1-5; D remains unclear. CDR3 region: CASSQDGRNQPQHF. DNA of the CDR3: TGCGCCAGCAGCCAAGATGGCAGGAATCAGCCCCAGCATTTT.